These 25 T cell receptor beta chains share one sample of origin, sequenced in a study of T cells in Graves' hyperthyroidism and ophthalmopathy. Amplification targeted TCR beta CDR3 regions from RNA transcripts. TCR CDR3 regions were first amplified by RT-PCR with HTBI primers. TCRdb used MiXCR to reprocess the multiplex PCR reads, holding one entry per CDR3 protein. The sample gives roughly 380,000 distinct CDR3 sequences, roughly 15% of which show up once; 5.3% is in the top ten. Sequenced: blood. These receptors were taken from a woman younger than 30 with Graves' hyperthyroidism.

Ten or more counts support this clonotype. The CDR3 DNA sequence: TGTGCCAGCAGCCAAGTTGGGGGGCAGGCTGAAGCTTTCTTT. Protein: CASSQVGGQAEAFF. This chain joins TRBV3-1 and TRBJ1-1; a possible D gene is TRBD1 (6 bases). The germline V and J ends were trimmed by 1 base and 6 bases, with 12 bases remaining between them. Germline CDR1 is LGHDT and CDR2 is YNNKEL (reference sequence). The CDR3 runs 14 residues. Filled out from reference TRBV3-1 and TRBJ1-1, the complete variable domain reads DTAVSQTPKYLVTQMGNDKSIKCEQNLGHDTMYWYKQDSKKFLKIMFSYNNKELIINETVPNRFSPKSPDKAHLNLHINSLELGDSAVYFCASSQVGGQAEAFFGQGTRLTVV.

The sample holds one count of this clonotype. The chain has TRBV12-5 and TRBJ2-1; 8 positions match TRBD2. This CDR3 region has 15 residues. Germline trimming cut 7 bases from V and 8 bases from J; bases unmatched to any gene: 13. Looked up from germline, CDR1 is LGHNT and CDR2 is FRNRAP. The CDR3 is CASDTLDGRGDEQFF. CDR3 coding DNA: TGTGCTAGTGACACTCTGGACGGGAGGGGCGATGAGCAGTTCTTC.

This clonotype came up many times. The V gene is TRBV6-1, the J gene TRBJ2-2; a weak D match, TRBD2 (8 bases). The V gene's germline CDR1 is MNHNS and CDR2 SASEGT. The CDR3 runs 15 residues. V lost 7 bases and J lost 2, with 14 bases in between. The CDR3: CASIAGQLNTGELFF. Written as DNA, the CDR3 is TGTGCCAGCATAGCGGGACAGTTAAACACCGGGGAGCTGTTTTTT.

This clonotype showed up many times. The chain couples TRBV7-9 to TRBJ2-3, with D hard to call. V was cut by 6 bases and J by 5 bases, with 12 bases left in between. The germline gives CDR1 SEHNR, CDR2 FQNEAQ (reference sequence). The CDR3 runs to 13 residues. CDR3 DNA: TGTGCCAGCAGTTTCGAGGCGGAAGATACGCAGTATTTT. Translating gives CASSFEAEDTQYF.

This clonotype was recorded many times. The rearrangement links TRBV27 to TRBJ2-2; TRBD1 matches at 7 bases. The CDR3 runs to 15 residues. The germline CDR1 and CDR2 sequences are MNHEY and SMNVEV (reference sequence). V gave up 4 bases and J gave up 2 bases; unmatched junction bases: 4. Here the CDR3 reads CASSSRQGNTGELFF. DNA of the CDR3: TGTGCCAGCAGTTCGAGACAGGGAAACACCGGGGAGCTGTTTTTT.

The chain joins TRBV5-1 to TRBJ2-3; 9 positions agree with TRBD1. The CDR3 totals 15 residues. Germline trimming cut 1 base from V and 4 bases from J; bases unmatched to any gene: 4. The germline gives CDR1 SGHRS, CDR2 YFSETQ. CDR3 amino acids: CASSLTGQGSDTQYF. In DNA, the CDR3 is TGCGCCAGCAGCTTGACGGGACAGGGATCAGATACGCAGTATTTT.

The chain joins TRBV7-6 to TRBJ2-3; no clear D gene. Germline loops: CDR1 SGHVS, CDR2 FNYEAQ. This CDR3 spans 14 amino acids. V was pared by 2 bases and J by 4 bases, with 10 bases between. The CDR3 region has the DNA TGTGCCAGCAGCTTAAGGTCGAATGCAGATACGCAGTATTTT. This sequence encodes CASSLRSNADTQYF. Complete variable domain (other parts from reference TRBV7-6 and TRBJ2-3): GAGVSQSPRYKVTKRGQDVALRCDPISGHVSLYWYRQALGQGPEFLTYFNYEAQQDKSGLPNDRFSAERPEGSISTLTIQRTEQRDSAMYRCASSLRSNADTQYFGPGTRLTVL.

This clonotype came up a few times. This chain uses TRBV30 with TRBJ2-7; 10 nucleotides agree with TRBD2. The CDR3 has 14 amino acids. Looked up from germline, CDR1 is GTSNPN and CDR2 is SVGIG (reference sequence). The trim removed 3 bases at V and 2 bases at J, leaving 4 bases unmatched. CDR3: CAWSRTSGPYEQYF. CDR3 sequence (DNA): TGTGCCTGGAGCAGGACTAGCGGCCCCTACGAGCAGTACTTC.

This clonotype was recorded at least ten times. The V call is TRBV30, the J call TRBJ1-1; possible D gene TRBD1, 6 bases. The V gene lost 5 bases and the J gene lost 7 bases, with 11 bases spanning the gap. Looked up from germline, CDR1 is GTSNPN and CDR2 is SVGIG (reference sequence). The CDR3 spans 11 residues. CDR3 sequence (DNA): TGTGCCTGGGACAGGAGGAATGAAGCTTTCTTT. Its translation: CAWDRRNEAFF.

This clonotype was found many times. The CDR3 spells CASSELAGGPETQYF. In DNA form, the CDR3 reads TGTGCCAGCAGTGAACTAGCGGGAGGGCCGGAGACCCAGTACTTC. The genes are TRBV6-1 and TRBJ2-5; 12 nucleotides line up with TRBD2. Germline lookup yields CDR1 MNHNS and CDR2 SASEGT. CDR3 length: 15 residues. With V trimmed by 2 bases and J by 5 bases, 3 bases remained unmatched.

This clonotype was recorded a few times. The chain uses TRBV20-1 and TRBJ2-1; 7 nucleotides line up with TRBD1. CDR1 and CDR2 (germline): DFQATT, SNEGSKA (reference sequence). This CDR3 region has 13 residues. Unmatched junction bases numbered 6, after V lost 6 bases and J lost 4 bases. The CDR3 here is CSAPGQVYNEQFF. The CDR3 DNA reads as TGCAGTGCGCCAGGACAGGTATACAATGAGCAGTTCTTC.

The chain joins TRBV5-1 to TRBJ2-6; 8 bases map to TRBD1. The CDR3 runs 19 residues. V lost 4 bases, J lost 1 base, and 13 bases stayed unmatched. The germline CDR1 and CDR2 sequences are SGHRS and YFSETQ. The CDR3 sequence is CASSPTHSQGVSGANVLTF. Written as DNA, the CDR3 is TGCGCCAGCAGCCCAACACACTCACAGGGGGTGTCTGGGGCCAACGTCCTGACTTTC.

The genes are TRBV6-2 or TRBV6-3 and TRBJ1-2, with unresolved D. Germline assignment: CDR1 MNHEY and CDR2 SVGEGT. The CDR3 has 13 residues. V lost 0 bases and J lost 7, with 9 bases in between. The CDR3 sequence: CASSYSSTLGYTF. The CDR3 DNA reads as TGTGCCAGCAGTTACTCTTCCACCCTTGGCTACACCTTC.

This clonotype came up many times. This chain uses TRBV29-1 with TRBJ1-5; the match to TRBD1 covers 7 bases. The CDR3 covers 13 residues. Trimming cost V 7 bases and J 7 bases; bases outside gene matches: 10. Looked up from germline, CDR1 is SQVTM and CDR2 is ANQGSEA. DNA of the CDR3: TGCAGCGCTCTGACAGGGATGAACCAGCCCCAGCATTTT. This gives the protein CSALTGMNQPQHF.

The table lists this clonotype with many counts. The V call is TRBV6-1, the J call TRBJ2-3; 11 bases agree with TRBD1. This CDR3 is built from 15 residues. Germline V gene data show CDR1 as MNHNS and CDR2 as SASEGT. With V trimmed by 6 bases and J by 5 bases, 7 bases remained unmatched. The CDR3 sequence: CASSQGQGALDTQYF. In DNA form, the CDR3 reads TGTGCCAGCAGCCAAGGACAGGGGGCACTAGATACGCAGTATTTT.

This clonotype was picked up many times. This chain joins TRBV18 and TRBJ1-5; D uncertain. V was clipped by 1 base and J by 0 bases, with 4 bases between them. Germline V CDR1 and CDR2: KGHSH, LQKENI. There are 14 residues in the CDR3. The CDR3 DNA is TGTGCCAGCTCACCACGGGATAGCAATCAGCCCCAGCATTTT. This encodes CASSPRDSNQPQHF.

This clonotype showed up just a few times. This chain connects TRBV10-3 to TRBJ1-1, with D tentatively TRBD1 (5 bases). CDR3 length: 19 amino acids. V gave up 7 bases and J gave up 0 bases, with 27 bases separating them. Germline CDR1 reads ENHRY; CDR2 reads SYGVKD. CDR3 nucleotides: TGTGCCATCATTGATCAAAGGGGCGGCAAGGAGAAAGTGAACACTGAAGCTTTCTTT. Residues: CAIIDQRGGKEKVNTEAFF.

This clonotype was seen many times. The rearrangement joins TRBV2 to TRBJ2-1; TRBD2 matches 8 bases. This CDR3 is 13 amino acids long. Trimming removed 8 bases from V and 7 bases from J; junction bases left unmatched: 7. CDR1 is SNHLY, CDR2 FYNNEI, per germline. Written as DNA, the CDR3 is TGTGCCAGCGAGCGGGAGCGTGGGAATGAGCAGTTCTTC. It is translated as CASERERGNEQFF.

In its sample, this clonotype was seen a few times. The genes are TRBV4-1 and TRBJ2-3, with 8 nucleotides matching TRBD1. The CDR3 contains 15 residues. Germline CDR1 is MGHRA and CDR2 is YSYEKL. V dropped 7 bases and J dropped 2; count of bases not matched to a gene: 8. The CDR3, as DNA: TGCGCCAGCACTCCGACAGGGGTTTCCACAGATACGCAGTATTTT. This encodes CASTPTGVSTDTQYF.

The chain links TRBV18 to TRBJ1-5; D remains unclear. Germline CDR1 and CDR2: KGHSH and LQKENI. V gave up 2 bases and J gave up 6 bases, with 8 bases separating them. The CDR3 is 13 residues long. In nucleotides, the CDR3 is TGTGCCAGCTCACCAATAGGACCTCAGCCCCAGCATTTT. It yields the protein CASSPIGPQPQHF.

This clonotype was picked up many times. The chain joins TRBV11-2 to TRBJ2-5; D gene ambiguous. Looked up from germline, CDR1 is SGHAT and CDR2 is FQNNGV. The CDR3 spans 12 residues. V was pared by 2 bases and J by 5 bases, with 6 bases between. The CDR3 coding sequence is TGTGCCAGCAGCTTATCTTGGGAGACCCAGTACTTC. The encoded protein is CASSLSWETQYF.

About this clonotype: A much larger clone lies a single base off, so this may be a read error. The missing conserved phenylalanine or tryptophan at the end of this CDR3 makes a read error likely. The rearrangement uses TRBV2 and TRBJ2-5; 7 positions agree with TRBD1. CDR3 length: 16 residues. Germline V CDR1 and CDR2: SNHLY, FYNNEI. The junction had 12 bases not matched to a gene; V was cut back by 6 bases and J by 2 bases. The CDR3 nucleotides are TGTGCCAGCAGCCAACCCGGGACAGTTAAGCAAGAGACCCAGTACTGC. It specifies CASSQPGTVKQETQYC.

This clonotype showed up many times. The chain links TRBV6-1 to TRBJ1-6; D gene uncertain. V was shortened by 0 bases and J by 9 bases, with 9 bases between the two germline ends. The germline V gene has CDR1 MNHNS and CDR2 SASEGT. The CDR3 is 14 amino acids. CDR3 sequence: CASSEADLGSPLHF. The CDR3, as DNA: TGTGCCAGCAGTGAAGCGGATTTGGGTTCACCCCTCCACTTT.

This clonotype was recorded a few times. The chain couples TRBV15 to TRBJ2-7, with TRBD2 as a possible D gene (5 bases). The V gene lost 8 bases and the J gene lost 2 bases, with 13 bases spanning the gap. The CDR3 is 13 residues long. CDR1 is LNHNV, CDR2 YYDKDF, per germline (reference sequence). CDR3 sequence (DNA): TGTGCCACCCCCGAGGGCGGTCCCTACGAGCAGTACTTC. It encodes CATPEGGPYEQYF. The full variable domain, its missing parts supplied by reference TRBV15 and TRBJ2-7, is DAMVIQNPRYQVTQFGKPVTLSCSQTLNHNVMYWYQQKSSQAPKLLFHYYDKDFNNEADTPDNFQSRRPNTSFCFLDIRSPGLGDTAMYLCATPEGGPYEQYFGPGTRLTVT.

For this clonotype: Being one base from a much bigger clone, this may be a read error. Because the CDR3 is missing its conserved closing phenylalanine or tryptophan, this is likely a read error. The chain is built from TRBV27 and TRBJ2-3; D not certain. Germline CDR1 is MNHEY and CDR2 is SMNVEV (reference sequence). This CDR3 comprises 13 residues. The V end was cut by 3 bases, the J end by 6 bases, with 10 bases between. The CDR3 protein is CASSFSPRDTQYL. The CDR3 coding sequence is TGTGCCAGCAGTTTTAGCCCCAGGGATACGCAGTATCTT.